Listed below are T cell receptor beta chains from one sample, sequenced in a study of shared clonotypes between healthy human individuals. TCRdb keeps only in-frame clones here, not all; method: immunoSEQ multiplex PCR. Of 850,000 to 1,200,000 clones in the sample, approximately 70% are singletons; the top ten hold about 1.5%. What was sequenced was memory CD4+ T cells sorted from blood. These receptors originate from a man aged 18 to 29 in good health. Each CDR3 is given with its conserved first and last residue. The order of the fields is CDR3 protein, CDR3 DNA, CDR3 length, D gene, J gene, clone size, V gene. The D gene is left open where the match is weak. For some rows the clone size is stated as once, few or many, or as a class when expanded; others skip it.

CASSQGRIHTEAFF,TGTGCCAGCAGCCAAGGACGGATTCACACTGAAGCTTTCTTT,14,-,TRBJ1-1,once,TRBV11-2
CASSRGVGNEQYF,TGTGCCAGCAGTAGGGGGGTCGGCAACGAGCAGTACTTC,13,-,TRBJ2-7,-,TRBV6-5
CASSRGIPETQYF,TGTGCCAGCAGCAGAGGTATTCCAGAGACCCAGTACTTC,13,-,TRBJ2-5,-,TRBV7-2
CASSMGGQGINEQFF,TGTGCCAGCAGCATGGGGGGACAGGGGATCAATGAGCAGTTCTTC,15,TRBD1,TRBJ2-1,-,TRBV11-1
CASPSVRGTDTQYF,TGTGCCAGCCCATCGGTACGAGGCACAGATACGCAGTATTTT,14,-,TRBJ2-3,-,TRBV5-8
CASSVGGGFSYNEQFF,TGTGCCAGCAGCGTAGGGGGCGGCTTCTCCTACAATGAGCAGTTCTTC,16,-,TRBJ2-1,-,TRBV9
CASSFGGVTDTQYF,TGTGCCAGCAGCTTTGGCGGGGTTACAGATACGCAGTATTTT,14,-,TRBJ2-3,few,TRBV5-6
CASSDRDRGPGELFF,TGCGCCAGCAGCGACCGGGACAGGGGGCCCGGGGAGCTGTTTTTT,15,TRBD1,TRBJ2-2,-,TRBV5-1
CASSRPAGELFF,TGTGCCAGCAGTCGTCCGGCCGGGGAGCTGTTTTTT,12,-,TRBJ2-2,-,TRBV27
CASSQDVQGAFQPQHF,TGTGCCAGCAGCCAAGACGTACAGGGGGCATTTCAGCCCCAGCATTTT,16,TRBD1,TRBJ1-5,few,TRBV4-2
CASGLRDREYF,TGTGCCAGCGGCCTGAGGGACAGGGAATACTTC,11,TRBD1,TRBJ2-7,-,TRBV28
CAWNMRGTTAGYTF,TGTGCCTGGAACATGCGGGGGACTACAGCTGGCTACACCTTC,14,-,TRBJ1-2,-,TRBV30
CASSLLVTSGTNEQFF,TGTGCCAGCAGCTTATTGGTTACTAGCGGAACCAATGAGCAGTTCTTC,16,TRBD2,TRBJ2-1,once,TRBV7-9
CASSLGGNQETQYF,TGTGCCAGCAGCTTGGGAGGGAACCAAGAGACCCAGTACTTC,14,-,TRBJ2-5,-,TRBV5-4
CASWGRGNSPLHF,TGTGCCAGTTGGGGCAGGGGGAATTCACCCCTCCACTTT,13,TRBD1,TRBJ1-6,-,TRBV19
CASSGSGGGQETQYF,TGTGCCAGCAGTGGTAGCGGGGGGGGACAAGAGACCCAGTACTTC,15,TRBD2,TRBJ2-5,-,TRBV6-1
CASSLRTGPGPQHF,TGTGCCAGCAGTTTAAGGACAGGGCCTGGGCCCCAGCATTTT,14,TRBD1,TRBJ1-5,-,TRBV28
CASSLKYWELFF,TGTGCCAGCAGCTTAAAGTATTGGGAGCTGTTTTTT,12,-,TRBJ2-2,-,TRBV7-2
CASTYSGYEQYF,TGTGCCAGCACCTATAGCGGCTACGAGCAGTACTTC,12,-,TRBJ2-7,-,TRBV25-1
CASRNRVGNEQFF,TGTGCCAGCAGAAACAGGGTAGGCAATGAGCAGTTCTTC,13,-,TRBJ2-1,-,TRBV6-1
CASSRGKGSTDTQYF,TGCGCCAGCAGCAGGGGGAAGGGTAGCACAGATACGCAGTATTTT,15,-,TRBJ2-3,-,TRBV5-1
CASSLVGGTNTEAFF,TGCGCCAGCAGCTTGGTTGGAGGGACGAACACTGAAGCTTTCTTT,15,-,TRBJ1-1,few,TRBV5-1
CAWSTEYEQYF,TGTGCCTGGAGTACAGAATACGAGCAGTACTTC,11,-,TRBJ2-7,-,TRBV30
CASSLPGVGEQFF,TGTGCCAGCAGCTTACCCGGCGTGGGTGAGCAGTTCTTC,13,-,TRBJ2-1,-,TRBV11-2
CASSPLKTGNYGYTF,TGTGCCAGCTCACCACTCAAGACAGGCAACTATGGCTACACCTTC,15,-,TRBJ1-2,-,TRBV18
CASSESRRGTDTQYF,TGTGCCAGCAGTGAATCCAGAAGGGGCACAGATACGCAGTATTTT,15,-,TRBJ2-3,-,TRBV6-1
CASSLASQETQYF,TGTGCCAGCAGCTTGGCTAGCCAAGAGACCCAGTACTTC,13,-,TRBJ2-5,-,TRBV5-4
CASSPESRGSETQYF,TGTGCCAGCAGTCCGGAGTCGCGGGGCTCGGAGACCCAGTACTTC,15,-,TRBJ2-5,-,TRBV2
CASSFPGQGADQPQHF,TGTGCCAGCAGTTTTCCGGGACAGGGGGCGGATCAGCCCCAGCATTTT,16,TRBD1,TRBJ1-5,-,TRBV7-2
CAVGPASTDTQYF,TGTGCCGTCGGACCGGCTAGCACAGATACGCAGTATTTT,13,-,TRBJ2-3,-,TRBV10-3
CASSVGMDRGQETQYF,TGTGCCAGCAGCGTAGGAATGGACAGGGGCCAAGAGACCCAGTACTTC,16,TRBD1,TRBJ2-5,-,TRBV9
CASGLGTGGAANEKLFF,TGTGCTAGTGGTTTGGGGACAGGGGGAGCGGCTAATGAAAAACTGTTTTTT,17,TRBD1,TRBJ1-4,-,TRBV12-5
CASSSQRKTYGYTF,TGCGCCAGCAGTTCTCAACGAAAGACCTATGGCTACACCTTC,14,-,TRBJ1-2,once,TRBV10-1
CASSVRDGRYGQGRNEQFF,TGTGCCAGCAGCGTACGCGATGGGAGGTACGGACAGGGGAGAAATGAGCAGTTCTTC,19,TRBD1,TRBJ2-1,once,TRBV9
CASSAGTTFSGNTIYF,TGTGCCAGCAGTGCCGGGACAACCTTCTCTGGAAACACCATATATTTT,16,-,TRBJ1-3,-,TRBV6-1
CASSIRSFGRGRGGYTF,TGTGCCAGTAGTATACGGTCCTTCGGCAGGGGGCGAGGGGGCTACACCTTC,17,TRBD1,TRBJ1-2,-,TRBV19
CASSQVGRYEEQYF,TGCGCCAGCAGCCAAGTGGGTAGGTATGAAGAGCAGTACTTC,14,-,TRBJ2-7,-,TRBV4-1
CATRNDRGMAFF,TGCGCCACCAGGAACGACAGGGGGATGGCTTTCTTT,12,TRBD1,TRBJ1-1,-,TRBV5-1
CASSLGWRGPAYEQYF,TGTGCCAGCAGCTTAGGGTGGAGGGGACCGGCCTACGAGCAGTACTTC,16,-,TRBJ2-7,-,TRBV7-2
CASSLNGYTF,TGTGCCAGCAGTTTAAATGGCTACACCTTC,10,-,TRBJ1-2,-,TRBV28
CASSQGGRVAGELFF,TGCGCCAGCAGCCAGGGCGGGAGGGTAGCCGGGGAGCTGTTTTTT,15,TRBD2,TRBJ2-2,-,TRBV4-1
CASSLGGSGAGNTIYF,TGCGCCAGCAGCTTGGGCGGATCAGGGGCTGGAAACACCATATATTTT,16,-,TRBJ1-3,-,TRBV5-1
CASSTGQYSNQPQHF,TGTGCCAGCAGTACAGGACAGTATAGCAATCAGCCCCAGCATTTT,15,-,TRBJ1-5,-,TRBV27
CASSTDGNNQPQHF,TGTGCCAGCTCAACGGACGGAAACAATCAGCCCCAGCATTTT,14,-,TRBJ1-5,-,TRBV18
CASSESGSRNTIYF,TGTGCCAGCAGTGAATCAGGCAGCAGAAACACCATATATTTT,14,-,TRBJ1-3,once,TRBV25-1
CASSFSHNPGNTIYF,TGTGCCAGCAGTTTTTCACACAACCCTGGAAACACCATATATTTT,15,-,TRBJ1-3,-,TRBV27
CSAVDRGNYGYTF,TGCAGCGCTGTGGACAGGGGTAACTATGGCTACACCTTC,13,TRBD1,TRBJ1-2,few,TRBV29-1
CAWSEAGLNYGYTF,TGTGCCTGGAGTGAGGCAGGGTTAAACTATGGCTACACCTTC,14,-,TRBJ1-2,-,TRBV30
CASSPGTTSTDTQYF,TGTGCCAGCAGCCCGGGGACAACTAGCACAGATACGCAGTATTTT,15,-,TRBJ2-3,-,TRBV5-4
CASTPEADTQYF,TGTGCCAGCACGCCTGAGGCGGATACGCAGTATTTT,12,-,TRBJ2-3,-,TRBV2
CASSLAAQGEGYTF,TGCGCCAGCAGCTTGGCCGCGCAGGGTGAGGGCTACACCTTC,14,-,TRBJ1-2,-,TRBV5-1
CSAQREEQYF,TGCAGTGCTCAACGGGAGGAGCAGTACTTC,10,-,TRBJ2-7,-,TRBV20-1
CAWTPGLAGGVGEQYF,TGTGCCTGGACCCCGGGACTAGCGGGAGGGGTGGGGGAGCAGTACTTC,16,TRBD2,TRBJ2-7,-,TRBV30
CASSTMTGGGGNEQFF,TGCGCCAGCAGCACTATGACAGGGGGCGGAGGTAATGAGCAGTTCTTC,16,TRBD1,TRBJ2-1,-,TRBV5-1
CASRTGDQPQHF,TGCGCCAGCCGGACAGGGGACCAGCCCCAGCATTTT,12,TRBD1,TRBJ1-5,once,TRBV10-2
CASSEHRGITDTQYF,TGCGCCAGCAGTGAGCACAGGGGGATCACAGATACGCAGTATTTT,15,TRBD1,TRBJ2-3,-,TRBV10-1
CASSHGFSQGAEAFF,TGTGCCAGCAGTCATGGGTTCTCCCAAGGGGCTGAAGCTTTCTTT,15,-,TRBJ1-1,-,TRBV25-1
CASNARETGELFF,TGTGCCAGCAACGCTAGGGAAACCGGGGAGCTGTTTTTT,13,-,TRBJ2-2,-,TRBV2